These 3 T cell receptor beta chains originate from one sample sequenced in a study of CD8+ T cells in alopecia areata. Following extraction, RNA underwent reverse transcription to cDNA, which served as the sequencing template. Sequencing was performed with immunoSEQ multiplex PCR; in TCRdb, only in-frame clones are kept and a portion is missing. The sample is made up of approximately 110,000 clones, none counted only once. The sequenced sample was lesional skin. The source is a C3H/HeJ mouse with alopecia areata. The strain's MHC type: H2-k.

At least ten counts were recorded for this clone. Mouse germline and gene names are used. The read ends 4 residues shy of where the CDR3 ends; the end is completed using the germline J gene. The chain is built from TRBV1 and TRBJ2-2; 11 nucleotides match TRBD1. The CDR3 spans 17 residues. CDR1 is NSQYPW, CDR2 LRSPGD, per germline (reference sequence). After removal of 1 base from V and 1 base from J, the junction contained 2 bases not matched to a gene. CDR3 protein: CTCSAADRGLNTGQLYF. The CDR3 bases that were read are TGCACCTGCAGTGCAGCGGACAGGGGGCTAAACACCGGG.

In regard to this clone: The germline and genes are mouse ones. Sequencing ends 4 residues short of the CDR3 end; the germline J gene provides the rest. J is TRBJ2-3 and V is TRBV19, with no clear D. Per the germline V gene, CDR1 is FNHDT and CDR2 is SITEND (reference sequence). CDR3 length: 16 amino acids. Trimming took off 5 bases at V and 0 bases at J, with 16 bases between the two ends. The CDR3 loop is CASSPLTSFSAETLYF. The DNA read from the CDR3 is TGTGCCAGCAGCCCCCTCACTTCTTTTAGTGCAGAA.

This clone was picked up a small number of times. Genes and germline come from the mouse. CDR3 DNA, as far as it was read: TGCACCTGCAGTGCAGACCAGGGGGCAGACTCC. This gives the protein CTCSADQGADS. The CDR3 reads in full as CTCSADQGADSDYTF. V usage is TRBV1 and J usage is TRBJ1-2; 8 bases line up with TRBD1. The read comes to an end 4 residues before the CDR3 does, leaving the germline J gene to fill in the end. This CDR3 comprises 15 residues. V trimming: 0 bases; J trimming: 3 bases; junction bases outside the gene matches: 3. Germline assignment: CDR1 NSQYPW and CDR2 LRSPGD (reference sequence).